This T cell receptor (beta chain) was recovered during a study of shared clonotypes between healthy human individuals. The assay was immunoSEQ multiplex PCR, and TCRdb's table has in-frame clones only and misses some. The sample records about 1.1 million clones, 78% being singletons. CDR1 SGHDT and CDR2 YYEEEE come from the germline V gene. Trimming shortened V by 1 base and J by 2 bases, and 10 bases separated the two germline ends. The CDR3 spans 14 residues. The sequencing input was memory CD4+ T cells from PBMCs. Subset reported: CD45RA-negative fraction. The sequence came from a man between 18 and 29 years old in good health. Some clones in this sample may be carry-over from other donors' samples. This chain connects TRBV5-6 to TRBJ2-7; maybe TRBD1 (6 bases). The CDR3 is CASSLTGSPYEQYF. The CDR3 DNA sequence: TGTGCCAGCAGCTTGACAGGGTCCCCCTACGAGCAGTACTTC.